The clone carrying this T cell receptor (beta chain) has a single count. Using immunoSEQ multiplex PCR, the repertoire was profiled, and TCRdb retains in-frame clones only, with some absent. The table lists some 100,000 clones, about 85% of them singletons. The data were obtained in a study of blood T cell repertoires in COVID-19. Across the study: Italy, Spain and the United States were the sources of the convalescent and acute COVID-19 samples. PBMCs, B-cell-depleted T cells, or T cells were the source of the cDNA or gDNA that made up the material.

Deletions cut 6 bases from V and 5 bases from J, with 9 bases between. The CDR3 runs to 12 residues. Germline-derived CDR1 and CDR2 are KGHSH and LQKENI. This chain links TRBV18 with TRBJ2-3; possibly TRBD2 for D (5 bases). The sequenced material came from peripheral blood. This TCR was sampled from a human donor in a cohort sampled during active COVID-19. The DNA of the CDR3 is TGTGCCAGCTCCCCGGGGAAAGATACGCAGTATTTT. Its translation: CASSPGKDTQYF.